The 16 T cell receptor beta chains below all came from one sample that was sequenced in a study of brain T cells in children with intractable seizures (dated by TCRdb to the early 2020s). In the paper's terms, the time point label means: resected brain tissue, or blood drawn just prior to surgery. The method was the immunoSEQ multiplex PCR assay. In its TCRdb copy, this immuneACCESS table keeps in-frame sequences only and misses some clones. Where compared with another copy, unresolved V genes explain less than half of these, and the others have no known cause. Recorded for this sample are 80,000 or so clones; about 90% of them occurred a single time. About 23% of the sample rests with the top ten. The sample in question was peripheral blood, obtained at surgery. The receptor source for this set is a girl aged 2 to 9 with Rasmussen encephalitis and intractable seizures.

The CDR3 coding sequence is TGTGCCAGCAGCTTCCTACTAGCGGAGGACTACGAGCAGTACTTC. It specifies CASSFLLAEDYEQYF. The gene calls are TRBV5-6 and TRBJ2-7; TRBD2 matches 8 bases. After removal of 2 bases from V and 3 bases from J, the junction contained 7 bases not matched to a gene. The germline gives CDR1 SGHDT, CDR2 YYEEEE. The CDR3 consists of 15 residues.

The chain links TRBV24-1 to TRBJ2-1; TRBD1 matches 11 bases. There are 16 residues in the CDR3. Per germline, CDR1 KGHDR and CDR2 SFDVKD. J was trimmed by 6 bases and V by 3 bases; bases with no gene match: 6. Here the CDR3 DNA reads TGTGCCACCAGTGATCCTGGGACAGGGGGACGCAATGAGCAGTTCTTC. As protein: CATSDPGTGGRNEQFF.

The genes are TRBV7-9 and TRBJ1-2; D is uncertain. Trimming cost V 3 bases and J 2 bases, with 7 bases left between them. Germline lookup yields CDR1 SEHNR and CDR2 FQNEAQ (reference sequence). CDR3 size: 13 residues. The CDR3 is CASSFSQNYGYTF. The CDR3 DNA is TGTGCCAGCAGCTTCAGCCAGAACTATGGCTACACCTTC.

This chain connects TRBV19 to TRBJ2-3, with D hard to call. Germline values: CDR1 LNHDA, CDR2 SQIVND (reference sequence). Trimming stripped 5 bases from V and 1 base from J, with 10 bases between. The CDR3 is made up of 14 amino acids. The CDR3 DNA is TGTGCCAGTAGTCCTCGAAGGGGCACAGATACGCAGTATTTT. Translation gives CASSPRRGTDTQYF.

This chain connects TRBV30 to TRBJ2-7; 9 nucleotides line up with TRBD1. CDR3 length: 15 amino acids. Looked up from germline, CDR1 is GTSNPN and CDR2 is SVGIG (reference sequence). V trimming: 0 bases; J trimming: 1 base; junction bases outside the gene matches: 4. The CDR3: CAWSVPGQGSYEQYF. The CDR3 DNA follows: TGTGCCTGGAGTGTACCTGGACAGGGGTCCTACGAGCAGTACTTC.

The CDR3 region is CASSPRQGRETQYF. In DNA form, the CDR3 reads TGTGCCAGCTCACCAAGGCAGGGGCGGGAGACCCAGTACTTC. The chain joins TRBV18 to TRBJ2-5; a weak D match, TRBD1 (6 bases). CDR1 is KGHSH and CDR2 is LQKENI in the germline V gene. CDR3 length equals 14 residues. The V end lost 2 bases, the J end lost 5 bases, and 12 bases lay between the germline ends.

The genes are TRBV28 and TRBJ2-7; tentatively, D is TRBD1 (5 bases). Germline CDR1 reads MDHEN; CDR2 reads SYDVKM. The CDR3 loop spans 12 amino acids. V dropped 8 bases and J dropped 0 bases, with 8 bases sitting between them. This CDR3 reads CASQGASYEQYF. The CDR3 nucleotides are TGTGCCAGCCAAGGGGCCTCCTACGAGCAGTACTTC.

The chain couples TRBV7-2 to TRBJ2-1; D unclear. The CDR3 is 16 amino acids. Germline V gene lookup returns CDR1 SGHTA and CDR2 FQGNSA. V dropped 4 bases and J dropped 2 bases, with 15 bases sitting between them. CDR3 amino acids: CASSSPGASTYNEQFF. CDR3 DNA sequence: TGTGCCAGCAGCTCCCCAGGCGCGTCGACCTACAATGAGCAGTTCTTC.

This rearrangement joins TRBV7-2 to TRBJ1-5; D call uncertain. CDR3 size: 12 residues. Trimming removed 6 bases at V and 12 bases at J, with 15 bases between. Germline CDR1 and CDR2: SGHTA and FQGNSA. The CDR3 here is CASSFFRGLQHF. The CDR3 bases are TGTGCCAGCAGTTTTTTTCGGGGTCTCCAGCATTTT.

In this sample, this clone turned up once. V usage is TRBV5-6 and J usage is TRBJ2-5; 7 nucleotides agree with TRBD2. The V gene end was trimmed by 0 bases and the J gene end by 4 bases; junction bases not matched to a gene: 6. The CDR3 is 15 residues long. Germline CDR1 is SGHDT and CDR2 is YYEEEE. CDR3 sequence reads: CASSLVGGGLETQYF. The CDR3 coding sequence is TGTGCCAGCAGCTTGGTTGGGGGAGGGTTAGAGACCCAGTACTTC.

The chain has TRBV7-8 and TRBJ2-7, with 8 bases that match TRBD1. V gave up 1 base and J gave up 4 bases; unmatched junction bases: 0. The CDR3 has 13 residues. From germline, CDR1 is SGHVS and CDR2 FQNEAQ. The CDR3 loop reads CASSLGTGYEQYF. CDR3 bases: TGTGCCAGCAGCTTAGGGACAGGGTACGAGCAGTACTTC.

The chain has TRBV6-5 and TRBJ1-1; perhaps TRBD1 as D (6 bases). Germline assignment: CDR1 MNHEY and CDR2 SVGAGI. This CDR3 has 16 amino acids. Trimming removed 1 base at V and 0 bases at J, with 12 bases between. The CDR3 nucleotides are TGTGCCAGCAGTTACTGGCGGGGGGCAATGAACACTGAAGCTTTCTTT. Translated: CASSYWRGAMNTEAFF.

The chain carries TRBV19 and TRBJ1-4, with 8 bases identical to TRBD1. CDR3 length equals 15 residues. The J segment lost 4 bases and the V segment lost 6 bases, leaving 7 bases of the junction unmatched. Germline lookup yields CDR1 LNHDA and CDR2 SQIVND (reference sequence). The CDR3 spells CASRDSTGVNEKLFF. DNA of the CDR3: TGTGCCAGTAGAGATTCGACAGGGGTTAATGAAAAACTGTTTTTT.

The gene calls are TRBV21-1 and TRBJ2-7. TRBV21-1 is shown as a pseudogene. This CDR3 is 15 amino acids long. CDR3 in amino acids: CASSKEGRPPYEQYF. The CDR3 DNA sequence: TGTGCCAGCAGCAAAGAGGGACGGCCACCCTACGAGCAGTACTTC.

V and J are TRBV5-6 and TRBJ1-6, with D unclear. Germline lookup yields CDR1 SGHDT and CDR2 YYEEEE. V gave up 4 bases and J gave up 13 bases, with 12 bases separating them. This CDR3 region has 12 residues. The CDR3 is CASSLGASPLHF. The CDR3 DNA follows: TGTGCCAGCAGCCTCGGAGCTTCGCCCCTCCACTTT.

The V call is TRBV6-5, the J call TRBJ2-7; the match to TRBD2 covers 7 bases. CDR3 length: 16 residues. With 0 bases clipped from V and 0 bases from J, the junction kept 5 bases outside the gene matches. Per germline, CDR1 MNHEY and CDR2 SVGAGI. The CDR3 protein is CASSYSGGRISYEQYF. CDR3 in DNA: TGTGCCAGCAGTTACTCGGGCGGGAGAATCTCCTACGAGCAGTACTTC.